The 19 T cell receptor beta chains presented below share a single source sample, sequenced in a study of CD8+ T cells in alopecia areata. TCR sequencing used cDNA made by reverse transcription of extracted RNA. TCRdb's table, derived via immunoSEQ multiplex PCR, lists solely in-frame clones and lacks some. The profile shows some 150,000 clones, around half of them singletons. This material consisted of CD8+ T cells sorted from blood, taken at week 0. The receptors stem from a human donor with alopecia areata.

The V gene is TRBV27, the J gene TRBJ1-6; no clear D. The CDR3 runs to 13 residues. The V end lost 5 bases, the J end lost 9 bases, and 11 bases lay between the germline ends. Germline V gene data show CDR1 as MNHEY and CDR2 as SMNVEV (reference sequence). The CDR3 is CASSIVLSSPLHF. CDR3 sequence (DNA): TGTGCCAGCAGTATCGTGTTAAGTTCACCCCTCCACTTT.

V gene TRBV23-1 combines with J gene TRBJ2-7; maybe TRBD1 (5 bases). TRBV23-1 is labeled an ORF, and its function is uncertain. The CDR3 contains 17 residues. V dropped 6 bases and J dropped 2 bases, with 23 bases sitting between them. CDR3 region: CASSPYITGFVPYEQYF. CDR3 DNA: TGCGCCAGCAGCCCATACATCACAGGATTTGTTCCCTACGAGCAGTACTTC.

The chain combines TRBV18 with TRBJ2-7; D is possibly TRBD2 (5 bases). This CDR3 region has 14 residues. Germline V CDR1 and CDR2: KGHSH, LQKENI. V dropped 0 bases and J dropped 2 bases, with 8 bases sitting between them. CDR3 residues: CASSPPRDPYEQYF. DNA for the CDR3: TGTGCCAGCTCACCACCGAGGGATCCCTACGAGCAGTACTTC.

This clone was found a few times. The chain employs TRBV4-1 and TRBJ2-7; D unclear. Germline loops: CDR1 MGHRA, CDR2 YSYEKL. This CDR3 is built from 14 residues. The V and J ends lost 4 bases and 0 bases respectively, with 10 bases between them. The CDR3 spells CASSLIPSSYEQYF. DNA for the CDR3: TGCGCCAGCAGCCTCATACCTAGCTCCTACGAGCAGTACTTC.

The V and J genes are TRBV7-9 and TRBJ1-4; 7 bases match TRBD1. Per germline, CDR1 SEHNR and CDR2 FQNEAQ (reference sequence). The CDR3 contains 16 residues. V lost 1 base and J lost 4; bases outside the gene matches: 6. The CDR3 loop is CASSLGGDRSNEKLFF. DNA of the CDR3: TGTGCCAGCAGCTTAGGAGGGGACAGAAGTAATGAAAAACTGTTTTTT.

This chain joins TRBV29-1 and TRBJ2-7; 7 bases agree with TRBD1. V lost 4 bases to trimming and J lost 4 bases; unmatched junction nucleotides: 10. From germline, CDR1 is SQVTM and CDR2 ANQGSEA. The CDR3 is 14 amino acids. CDR3 in amino acids: CSVAFRDSLYEQYF. The CDR3 DNA reads as TGCAGCGTTGCATTTAGGGACAGCCTGTACGAGCAGTACTTC.

With respect to this clone: One junction end disagrees with the germline gene, perhaps due to a read error. The CDR3 loop is CASSSDREVTF. CDR3 nucleotide sequence: TGTGCCAGCAGCTCTGATCGCGAAGTGACGTTC. The genes are TRBV7-9 and TRBJ2-7; D is unresolved. CDR1 is SEHNR and CDR2 is FQNEAQ in the germline V gene (reference sequence). The CDR3 spans 11 residues. The full variable domain, with the rest looked up from reference TRBV7-9 and TRBJ2-7, is DTGVSQNPRHKITKRGQNVTFRCDPISEHNRLYWYRQTLGQGPEFLTYFQNEAQLEKSRLLSDRFSAERPKGSFSTLEIQRTEQGDSAMYLCASSSDREVTFGPGTRLTVT.

V usage is TRBV30 and J usage is TRBJ1-1; TRBD1 matches 8 bases. This CDR3 has 14 residues. Germline values: CDR1 GTSNPN, CDR2 SVGIG (reference sequence). V lost 4 bases, J lost 6 bases, and 10 bases stayed unmatched. This CDR3 reads CAWIRTGTGPEAFF. CDR3 nucleotide sequence: TGTGCCTGGATCCGGACAGGGACGGGCCCTGAAGCTTTCTTT.

This rearrangement joins TRBV9 to TRBJ2-5; D is ambiguous. Per germline, CDR1 SGDLS and CDR2 YYNGEE. The germline V and J ends were trimmed by 0 bases and 4 bases, with 10 bases remaining between them. This CDR3 is built from 14 residues. The CDR3: CASSVADGLETQYF. The CDR3 DNA is TGTGCCAGCAGCGTAGCAGATGGGCTAGAGACCCAGTACTTC.

This clone showed up just a few times. The chain combines TRBV10-3 with TRBJ2-1; 7 nucleotides align to TRBD2. The V gene end was trimmed by 0 bases and the J gene end by 7 bases; junction bases not matched to a gene: 6. CDR1 and CDR2 from the germline V gene are ENHRY and SYGVKD. The CDR3 contains 15 residues. Here the CDR3 DNA reads TGTGCCATCAGTGAGTCTGAGACTAGCTCTAATGAGCAGTTCTTC. Translated: CAISESETSSNEQFF.

V is TRBV7-9 and J is TRBJ2-3, with a weak D call TRBD1 (6 bases). Looked up from germline, CDR1 is SEHNR and CDR2 is FQNEAQ (reference sequence). Between the trimmed V and J ends, which lost 8 bases and 5 bases, there was a span of 17 bases. The CDR3 has 14 amino acids. CDR3 nucleotides: TGTGCCAGCTTTTTATGGGGGCCTGGAGATACGCAGTATTTT. Its protein product is CASFLWGPGDTQYF.

This clone was seen many times. The chain uses TRBV28 and TRBJ2-3, with a weak D call TRBD2 (5 bases). Between the trimmed V and J ends, which lost 3 bases and 1 base, there was a span of 8 bases. CDR1 is MDHEN and CDR2 is SYDVKM in the germline V gene. The CDR3 contains 14 residues. CDR3 protein: CASSFLAGTDTQYF. CDR3 sequence (DNA): TGTGCCAGCAGTTTTCTAGCCGGCACAGATACGCAGTATTTT.

This clone was counted only a few times. V gene TRBV11-2 combines with J gene TRBJ1-1; D remains unclear. This CDR3 is 12 amino acids long. V lost 5 bases, J lost 7 bases, and 11 bases lay in between. CDR1 is SGHAT, CDR2 FQNNGV, per germline. CDR3 protein: CASSRVGIEAFF. The CDR3 coding sequence is TGTGCCAGCAGCCGGGTGGGAATTGAAGCTTTCTTT. The entire variable domain, with the rest obtained from reference TRBV11-2 and TRBJ1-1, is as follows: EAGVAQSPRYKIIEKRQSVAFWCNPISGHATLYWYQQILGQGPKLLIQFQNNGVVDDSQLPKDRFSAERLKGVDSTLKIQPAKLEDSAVYLCASSRVGIEAFFGQGTRLTVV.

This clone showed up just a few times. The chain employs TRBV30 and TRBJ1-6, with D perhaps TRBD1 (6 bases). V lost 5 bases and J lost 8, with 16 bases in between. Germline V gene lookup returns CDR1 GTSNPN and CDR2 SVGIG (reference sequence). The CDR3 covers 14 residues. The CDR3 nucleotides are TGTGCCTGGGAGGAAACAGGGACGTATTCACCCCTCCACTTT. It specifies CAWEETGTYSPLHF.

Many counts were recorded for this clone. V is TRBV4-1 and J is TRBJ1-5; maybe TRBD1 (5 bases). There are 17 residues in the CDR3. The V gene's germline CDR1 is MGHRA and CDR2 YSYEKL. V was shortened by 2 bases and J by 0 bases, with 14 bases between the two germline ends. The CDR3 sequence: CASSQQADIYSNQPQHF. The CDR3 DNA sequence: TGCGCCAGCAGCCAACAAGCGGACATCTATAGCAATCAGCCCCAGCATTTT.

V and J are TRBV4-1 and TRBJ1-1; no clear D gene. V was pared by 0 bases and J by 4 bases, with 6 bases between. Germline CDR1 MGHRA, CDR2 YSYEKL. This CDR3 spans 13 amino acids. DNA of the CDR3: TGCGCCAGCAGCCAAGATCTCGGCACTGAAGCTTTCTTT. Translated, it gives CASSQDLGTEAFF.

V and J are TRBV10-2 and TRBJ2-7; 7 bases fit TRBD1. The CDR3 sequence is 16 residues long. The J segment lost 0 bases and the V segment lost 0 bases, leaving 5 bases of the junction unmatched. Germline loops: CDR1 WSHSY, CDR2 SAAADI. CDR3 in DNA: TGCGCCAGCAGTGAGTCGAAGGGGGCGAGCTCCTACGAGCAGTACTTC. This encodes CASSESKGASSYEQYF.

This clone was detected a few times. The rearrangement links TRBV19 to TRBJ2-7; possibly TRBD2 for D (6 bases). Germline V lookup: CDR1 LNHDA, CDR2 SQIVND (reference sequence). The ends were cut back, 6 bases at V and 3 bases at J, with 12 bases in the middle. The CDR3 consists of 13 residues. The CDR3 bases are TGTGCCAGTAGCGCAGGAGGGGTCTACGAGCAGTACTTC. It translates to CASSAGGVYEQYF.

The gene calls are TRBV2 and TRBJ1-1; D is unresolved. Per the germline V gene, CDR1 is SNHLY and CDR2 is FYNNEI. The CDR3 sequence is 12 residues long. Trimming cost V 2 bases and J 7 bases, with 8 bases left between them. The CDR3 DNA is TGTGCCAGCAGTGAACGCAGTGTTGAAGCTTTCTTT. This codes for CASSERSVEAFF.